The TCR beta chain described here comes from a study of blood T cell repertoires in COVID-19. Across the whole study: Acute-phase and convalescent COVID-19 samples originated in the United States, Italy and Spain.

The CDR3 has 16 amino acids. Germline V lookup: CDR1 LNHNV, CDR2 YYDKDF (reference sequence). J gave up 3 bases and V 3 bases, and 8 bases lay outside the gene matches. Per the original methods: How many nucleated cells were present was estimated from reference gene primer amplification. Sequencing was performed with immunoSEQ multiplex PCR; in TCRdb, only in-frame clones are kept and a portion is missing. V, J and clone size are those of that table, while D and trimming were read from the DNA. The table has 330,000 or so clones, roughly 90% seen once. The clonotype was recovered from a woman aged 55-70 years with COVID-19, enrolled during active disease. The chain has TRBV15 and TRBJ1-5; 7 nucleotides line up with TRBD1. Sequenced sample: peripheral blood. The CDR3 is CATSRSGGPFNQPQHF. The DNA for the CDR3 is TGTGCCACCAGCAGGTCAGGGGGTCCATTCAATCAGCCCCAGCATTTT.